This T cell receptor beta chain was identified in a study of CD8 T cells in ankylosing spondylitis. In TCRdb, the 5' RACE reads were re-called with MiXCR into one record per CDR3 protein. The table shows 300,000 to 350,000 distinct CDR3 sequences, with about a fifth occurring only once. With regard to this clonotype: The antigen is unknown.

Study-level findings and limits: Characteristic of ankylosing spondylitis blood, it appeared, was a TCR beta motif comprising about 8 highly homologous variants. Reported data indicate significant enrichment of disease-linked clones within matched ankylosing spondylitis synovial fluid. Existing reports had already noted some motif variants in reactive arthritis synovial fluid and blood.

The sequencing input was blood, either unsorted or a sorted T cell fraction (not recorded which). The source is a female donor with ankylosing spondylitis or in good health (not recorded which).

In DNA, the CDR3 is TGTGCCAGCATTGTGGCCCAGGGCGGTAACACCATATATTTT. Encoded protein: CASIVAQGGNTIYF. The chain combines TRBV28 with TRBJ1-3, with D possibly TRBD1 on 5 matching bases. The germline V gene has CDR1 MDHEN and CDR2 SYDVKM. With 7 bases removed from V and 7 bases from J, the gap between germline ends came to 17 bases. CDR3 size: 14 residues.